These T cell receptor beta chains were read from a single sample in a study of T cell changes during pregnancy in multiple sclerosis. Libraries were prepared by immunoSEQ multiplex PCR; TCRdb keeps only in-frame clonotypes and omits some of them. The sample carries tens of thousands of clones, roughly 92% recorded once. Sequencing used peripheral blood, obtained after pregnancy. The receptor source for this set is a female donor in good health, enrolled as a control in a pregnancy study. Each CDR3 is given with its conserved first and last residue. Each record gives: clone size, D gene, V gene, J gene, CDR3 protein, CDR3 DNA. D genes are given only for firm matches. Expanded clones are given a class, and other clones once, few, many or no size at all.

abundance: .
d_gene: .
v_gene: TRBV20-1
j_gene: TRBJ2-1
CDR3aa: CSASLYNEQFF
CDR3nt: TGCAGTGCCTCCTTATACAATGAGCAGTTCTTC

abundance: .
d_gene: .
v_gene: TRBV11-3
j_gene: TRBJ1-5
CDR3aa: CASSLGAGANQPQHF
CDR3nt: TGTGCCAGCAGCTTAGGGGCAGGGGCAAATCAGCCCCAGCATTTT

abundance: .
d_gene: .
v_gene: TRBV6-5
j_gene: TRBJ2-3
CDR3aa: CASRRDGGTTDTQYF
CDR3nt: TGTGCCAGCCGTCGCGACGGGGGAACCACAGATACGCAGTATTTT

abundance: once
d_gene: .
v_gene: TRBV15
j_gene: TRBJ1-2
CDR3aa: CATSAQTDDGYTF
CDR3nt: TGTGCCACCAGCGCCCAGACTGACGATGGCTACACCTTC

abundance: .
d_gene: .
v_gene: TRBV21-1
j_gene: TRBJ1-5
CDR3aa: CAIPGTDYSKPQHF
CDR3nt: TGTGCCATTCCTGGGACAGATTATTCGAAGCCCCAGCATTTT

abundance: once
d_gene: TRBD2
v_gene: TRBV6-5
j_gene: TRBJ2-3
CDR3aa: CASGSGGPSTDTQYF
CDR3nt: TGTGCCAGCGGTAGCGGGGGGCCTAGCACAGATACGCAGTATTTT

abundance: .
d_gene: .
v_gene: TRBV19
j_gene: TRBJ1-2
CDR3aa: CASSNTQVLNTF
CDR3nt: TGTGCCAGTAGTAATACGCAGGTTCTAAACACCTTC

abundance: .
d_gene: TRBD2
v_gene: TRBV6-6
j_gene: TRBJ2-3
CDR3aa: CASSYSTLAGGAQYF
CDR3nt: TGTGCCAGCAGTTACTCGACCCTAGCGGGGGGGGCGCAGTATTTT

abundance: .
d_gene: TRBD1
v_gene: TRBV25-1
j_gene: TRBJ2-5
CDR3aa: CASSQQGARETQYF
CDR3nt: TGTGCCAGCAGTCAACAGGGGGCTAGGGAGACCCAGTACTTC

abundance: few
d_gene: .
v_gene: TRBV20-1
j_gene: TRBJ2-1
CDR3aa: CSAAPRNEQFF
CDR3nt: TGCAGTGCTGCCCCGCGGAATGAGCAGTTCTTC

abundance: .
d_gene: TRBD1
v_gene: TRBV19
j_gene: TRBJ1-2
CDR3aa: CASSIDRGLVVSGYTF
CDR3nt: TGTGCCAGTAGTATCGACAGGGGGCTAGTGGTATCTGGCTACACCTTC

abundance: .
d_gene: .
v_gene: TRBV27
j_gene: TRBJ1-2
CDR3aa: CASSSREADYGYTF
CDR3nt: TGTGCCAGCAGTTCGAGGGAAGCGGATTATGGCTACACCTTC

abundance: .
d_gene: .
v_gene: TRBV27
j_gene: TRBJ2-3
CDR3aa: CASSPHPSADTQYF
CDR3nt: TGTGCCAGCAGCCCCCACCCTAGTGCAGATACGCAGTATTTT

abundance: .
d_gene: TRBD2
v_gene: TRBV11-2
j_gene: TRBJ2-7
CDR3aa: CASSPTGGRDVHYEQYF
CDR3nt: TGTGCCAGCAGCCCCACGGGGGGGCGGGATGTGCACTACGAGCAGTACTTC

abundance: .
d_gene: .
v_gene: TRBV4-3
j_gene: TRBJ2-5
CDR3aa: CASSQDLAAKETQYF
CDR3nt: TGCGCCAGCAGCCAAGATCTGGCGGCGAAAGAGACCCAGTACTTC

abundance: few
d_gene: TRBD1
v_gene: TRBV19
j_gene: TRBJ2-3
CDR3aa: CASSETPGQGADTQYF
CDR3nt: TGTGCCAGTAGTGAAACCCCGGGACAGGGGGCAGATACGCAGTATTTT

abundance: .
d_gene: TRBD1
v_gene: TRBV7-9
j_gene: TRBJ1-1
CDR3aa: CASSLARQGLTEAFF
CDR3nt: TGTGCCAGCAGCTTAGCCCGACAGGGTCTCACTGAAGCTTTCTTT

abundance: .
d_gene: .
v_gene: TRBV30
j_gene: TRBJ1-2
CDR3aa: CAWSGVGASGYTF
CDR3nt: TGTGCCTGGAGTGGAGTCGGAGCTAGCGGCTACACCTTC

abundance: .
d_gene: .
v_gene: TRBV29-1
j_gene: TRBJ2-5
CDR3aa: CSVEDHVGRQTQYF
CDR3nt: TGCAGCGTTGAAGATCATGTAGGGAGACAGACCCAGTACTTC

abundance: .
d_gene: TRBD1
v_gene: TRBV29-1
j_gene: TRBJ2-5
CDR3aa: CSVSVGTGGGETQYF
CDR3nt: TGCAGCGTTAGCGTTGGGACAGGGGGTGGGGAGACCCAGTACTTC

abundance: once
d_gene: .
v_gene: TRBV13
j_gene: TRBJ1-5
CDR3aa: CASSKYKTGWFCNQPQHF
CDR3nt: TGTGCCAGCAGCAAATATAAAACAGGGTGGTTTTGCAATCAGCCCCAGCATTTT

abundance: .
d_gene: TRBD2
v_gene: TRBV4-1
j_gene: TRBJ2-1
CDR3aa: CASSQERLAGIYNEQFF
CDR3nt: TGCGCCAGCAGCCAAGAGAGGCTAGCGGGTATCTACAATGAGCAGTTCTTC

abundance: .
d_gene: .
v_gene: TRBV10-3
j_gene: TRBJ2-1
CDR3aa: CAIRGQGLGDSEQFF
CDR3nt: TGTGCCATCAGGGGACAAGGGTTGGGGGATAGTGAACAGTTCTTC

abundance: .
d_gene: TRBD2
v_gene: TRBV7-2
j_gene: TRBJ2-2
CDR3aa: CASSLVAGGPSNTGELFF
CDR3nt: TGTGCCAGCAGCTTAGTGGCGGGAGGCCCTTCGAACACCGGGGAGCTGTTTTTT

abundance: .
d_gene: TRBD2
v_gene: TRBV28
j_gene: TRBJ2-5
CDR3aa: CASSPLGGTGTQYF
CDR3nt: TGTGCCAGCAGCCCCCTCGGGGGGACGGGGACCCAGTACTTC

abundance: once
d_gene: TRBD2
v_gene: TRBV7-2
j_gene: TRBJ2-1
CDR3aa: CASSVTSGSYNEQFF
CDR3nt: TGTGCCAGCAGCGTAACTAGCGGGAGCTACAATGAGCAGTTCTTC

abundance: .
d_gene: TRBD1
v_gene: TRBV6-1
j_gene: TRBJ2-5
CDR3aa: CASSGGTGWRETQYF
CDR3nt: TGTGCCAGCAGTGGGGGGACAGGGTGGAGAGAGACCCAGTACTTC

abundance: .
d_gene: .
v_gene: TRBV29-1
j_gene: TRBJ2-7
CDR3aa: CSARTDSYEQYF
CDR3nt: TGCAGCGCCAGGACAGATTCCTACGAGCAGTACTTC

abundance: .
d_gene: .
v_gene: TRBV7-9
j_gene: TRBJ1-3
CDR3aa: CASSLALVDNRAGNTIYF
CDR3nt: TGTGCCAGCAGCTTAGCCCTGGTGGACAATCGGGCTGGAAACACCATATATTTT

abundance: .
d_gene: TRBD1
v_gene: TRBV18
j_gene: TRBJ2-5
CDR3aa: CASSPRDRGYQETQYF
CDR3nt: TGTGCCAGCTCACCACGGGACAGGGGGTACCAAGAGACCCAGTACTTC

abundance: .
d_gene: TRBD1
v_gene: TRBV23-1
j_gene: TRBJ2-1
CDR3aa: CASSQSLDRARPEFF
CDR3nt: TGCGCCAGCAGTCAATCCCTGGACAGGGCCCGGCCCGAGTTCTTC

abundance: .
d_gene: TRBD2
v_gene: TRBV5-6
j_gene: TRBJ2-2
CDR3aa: CASSPGGGRNGELFF
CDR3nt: TGTGCCAGCAGCCCGGGGGGGGGACGGAACGGGGAGCTGTTTTTT

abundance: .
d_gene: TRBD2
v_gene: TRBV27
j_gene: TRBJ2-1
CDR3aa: CASSLGGGAWNEQFF
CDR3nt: TGTGCCAGCAGTTTGGGCGGGGGGGCATGGAATGAGCAGTTCTTC

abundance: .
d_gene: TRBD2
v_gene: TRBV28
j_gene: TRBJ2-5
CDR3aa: CASTLGGGASETQYF
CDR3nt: TGTGCCAGCACCCTAGGCGGGGGGGCGTCTGAGACCCAGTACTTC

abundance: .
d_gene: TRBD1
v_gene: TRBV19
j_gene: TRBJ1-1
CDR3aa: CASSIRQGYTEAFF
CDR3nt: TGTGCCAGTAGTATTAGACAGGGTTACACTGAAGCTTTCTTT

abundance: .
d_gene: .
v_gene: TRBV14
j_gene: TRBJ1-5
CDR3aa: CASSHPTAGSNQPQHF
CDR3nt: TGTGCCAGCAGCCACCCGACGGCGGGGAGCAATCAGCCCCAGCATTTT

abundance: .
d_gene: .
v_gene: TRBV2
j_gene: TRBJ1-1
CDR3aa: CASRAYTEAFF
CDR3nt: TGTGCCAGCAGAGCGTACACTGAAGCTTTCTTT

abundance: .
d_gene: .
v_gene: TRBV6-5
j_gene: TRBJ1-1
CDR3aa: CASSRSTGELGMTFF
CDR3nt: TGTGCCAGCAGCCGCTCCACGGGGGAACTCGGGATGACTTTCTTT

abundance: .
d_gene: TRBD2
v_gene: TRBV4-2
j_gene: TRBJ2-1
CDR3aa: CASSQDRSGGSYNEQFF
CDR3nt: TGTGCCAGCAGCCAAGACCGTAGCGGGGGCTCCTACAATGAGCAGTTCTTC

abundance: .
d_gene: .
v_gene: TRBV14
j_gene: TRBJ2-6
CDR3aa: CASSRFDSPSGANVLTF
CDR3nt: TGTGCCAGCAGCCGTTTCGACAGCCCCTCTGGGGCCAACGTCCTGACTTTC

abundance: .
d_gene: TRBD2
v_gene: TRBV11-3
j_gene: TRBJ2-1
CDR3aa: CASSPGGSTDEQFF
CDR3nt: TGTGCCAGCAGCCCGGGGGGTAGTACCGATGAGCAGTTCTTC

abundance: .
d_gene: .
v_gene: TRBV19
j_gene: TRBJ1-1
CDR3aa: CASRTTAMNTEAFF
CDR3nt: TGTGCCAGTAGGACGACAGCTATGAACACTGAAGCTTTCTTT

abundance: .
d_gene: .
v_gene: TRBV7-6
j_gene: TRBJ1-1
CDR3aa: CASSLEGMNTEAFF
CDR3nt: TGTGCCAGCAGCTTAGAGGGGATGAACACTGAAGCTTTCTTT

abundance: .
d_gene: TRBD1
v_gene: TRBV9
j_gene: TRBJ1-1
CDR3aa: CASSVQDREGTEAFF
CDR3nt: TGTGCCAGCAGCGTTCAGGACAGGGAGGGCACTGAAGCTTTCTTT

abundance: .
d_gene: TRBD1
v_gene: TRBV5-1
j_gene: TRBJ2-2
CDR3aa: CASSLDRGNTGELFF
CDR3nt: TGCGCCAGCAGCCTGGACAGGGGGAACACCGGGGAGCTGTTTTTT

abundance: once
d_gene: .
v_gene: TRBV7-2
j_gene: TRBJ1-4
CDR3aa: CATGGATNEKLFF
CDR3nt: TGTGCCACGGGGGGGGCAACTAATGAAAAACTGTTTTTT

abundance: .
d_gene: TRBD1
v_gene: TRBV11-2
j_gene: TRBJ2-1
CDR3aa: CASSLGPGQAYNEQFF
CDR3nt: TGTGCCAGCAGCTTAGGCCCGGGACAGGCTTACAATGAGCAGTTCTTC

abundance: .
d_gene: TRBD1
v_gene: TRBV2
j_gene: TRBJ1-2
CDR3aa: CASYSYGTGGVGVDGYTF
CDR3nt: TGTGCCAGCTACTCGTACGGGACAGGAGGGGTCGGGGTCGATGGCTACACCTTC

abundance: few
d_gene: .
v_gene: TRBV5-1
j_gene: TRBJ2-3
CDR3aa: CASSLGQSTDTQYF
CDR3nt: TGCGCCAGCAGCTTGGGTCAAAGCACAGATACGCAGTATTTT

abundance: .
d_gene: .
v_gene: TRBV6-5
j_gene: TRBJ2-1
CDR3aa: CASSPLPGALEQFF
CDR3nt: TGTGCCAGCAGCCCCCTACCGGGTGCTCTTGAGCAGTTCTTC

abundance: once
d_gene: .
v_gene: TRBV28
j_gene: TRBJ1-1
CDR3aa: CASSPDMVPEAFF
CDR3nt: TGTGCCAGCAGCCCCGACATGGTCCCTGAAGCTTTCTTT

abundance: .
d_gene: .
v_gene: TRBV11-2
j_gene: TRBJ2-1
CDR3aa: CASGGLAASYNEQFF
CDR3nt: TGTGCCAGCGGGGGGCTAGCGGCCTCCTACAATGAGCAGTTCTTC

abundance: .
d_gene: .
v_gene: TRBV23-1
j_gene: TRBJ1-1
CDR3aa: CASTEGGLGAFF
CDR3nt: TGCGCCAGCACCGAGGGGGGGCTTGGAGCTTTCTTT

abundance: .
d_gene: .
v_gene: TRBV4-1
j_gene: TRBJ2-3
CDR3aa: CASSLRGGSLGTDTQYF
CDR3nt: TGCGCCAGCAGCCTCCGAGGGGGTAGCTTAGGCACAGATACGCAGTATTTT

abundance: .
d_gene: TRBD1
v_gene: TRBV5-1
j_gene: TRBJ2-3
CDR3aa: CASSPGTGGTDTQYF
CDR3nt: TGCGCCAGCAGCCCCGGGACAGGGGGCACAGATACGCAGTATTTT

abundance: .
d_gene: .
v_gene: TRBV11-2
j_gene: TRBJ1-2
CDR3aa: CASSFPGEGGNYGYTF
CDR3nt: TGTGCCAGCAGCTTTCCGGGGGAGGGAGGTAACTATGGCTACACCTTC

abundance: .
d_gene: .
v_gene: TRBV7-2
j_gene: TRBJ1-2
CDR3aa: CASSLGAGSYGYTF
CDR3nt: TGTGCCAGCAGCTTAGGTGCAGGCTCTTATGGCTACACCTTC

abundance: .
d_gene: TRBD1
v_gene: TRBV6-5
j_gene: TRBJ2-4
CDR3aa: CASSPRDRGKNIQYF
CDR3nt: TGTGCCAGCAGCCCGAGAGACAGGGGAAAAAACATTCAGTACTTC

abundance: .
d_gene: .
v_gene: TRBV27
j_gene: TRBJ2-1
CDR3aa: CASSITGNNEQFF
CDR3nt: TGTGCCAGCAGTATTACAGGAAACAATGAGCAGTTCTTC